Each of the 15 T cell receptor beta chains below was sequenced from the same sample in a study of cytomegalovirus exposure and HLA in healthy donors. Produced via immunoSEQ multiplex PCR; TCRdb's table is partial and in-frame only. Among roughly 73,000 clones listed, roughly 96% were seen once. The sequencing sample was made of PBMCs. These receptors were taken from a man aged 18 to 29 in good health and CMV-seronegative.

The chain combines TRBV2 with TRBJ1-2; D gene ambiguous. V gave up 8 bases and J gave up 0 bases, with 31 bases separating them. This CDR3 comprises 20 residues. Germline V gene sequence: CDR1 SNHLY, CDR2 FYNNEI. For the CDR3, the DNA is TGTGCCAGCGAATTAGATGTGAGCCGTAACGCCGGTCCCGCTAACTATGGCTACACCTTC. It yields the protein CASELDVSRNAGPANYGYTF. The full variable domain, completed using reference TRBV2 and TRBJ1-2, is EPEVTQTPSHQVTQMGQEVILRCVPISNHLYFYWYRQILGQKVEFLVSFYNNEISEKSEIFDDQFSVERPDGSNFTLKIRSTKLEDSAMYFCASELDVSRNAGPANYGYTFGSGTRLTVV.

The V call is TRBV28, the J call TRBJ1-5; D uncertain. V dropped 7 bases and J dropped 4 bases, with 8 bases sitting between them. The V gene's germline CDR1 is MDHEN and CDR2 SYDVKM. The CDR3 length is 12 residues. The CDR3 sequence is CASTVVNQPQHF. In nucleotides, the CDR3 is TGTGCCAGCACCGTCGTAAATCAGCCCCAGCATTTT.

The chain has TRBV7-2 and TRBJ1-1; D possibly corresponds to TRBD1 (5 bases). Trimming removed 3 bases from V and 0 bases from J, with 11 bases in between. CDR3 length: 15 amino acids. Germline lookup yields CDR1 SGHTA and CDR2 FQGNSA. CDR3 DNA: TGTGCCAGCAGCTTGGGGCCACCTATGAACACTGAAGCTTTCTTT. Amino acids: CASSLGPPMNTEAFF.

The chain couples TRBV19 to TRBJ1-5, with 10 bases aligning to TRBD1. The ends lost 4 bases at V and 5 bases at J; junction bases unmatched: 17. The CDR3 consists of 19 residues. Germline CDR1 and CDR2: LNHDA and SQIVND (reference sequence). The CDR3 loop reads CASSTRQGAAEIIHQPQHF. The CDR3 DNA reads TGTGCCAGTAGTACAAGACAGGGGGCGGCGGAAATAATCCATCAGCCCCAGCATTTT.

This clone showed up just once. This chain joins TRBV4-2 and TRBJ1-2; 7 bases are shared with TRBD1. Germline CDR1 is LGHNA and CDR2 is YNFKEQ. V trimming: 3 bases; J trimming: 4 bases; junction bases outside the gene matches: 11. This CDR3 contains 16 residues. CDR3 sequence (DNA): TGTGCCAGCAGCCAGGAAACTCAATGGACAGGCTATGGCTACACCTTC. Its translation is CASSQETQWTGYGYTF.

This clone has only one observation. This rearrangement joins TRBV5-6 to TRBJ1-1; 12 bases line up with TRBD1. CDR1 SGHDT and CDR2 YYEEEE come from the germline V gene. This CDR3 comprises 17 residues. V dropped 4 bases and J dropped 2; count of bases not matched to a gene: 9. DNA for the CDR3: TGTGCCAGCAGCCCAACCGGGACAGGGGGCGGAAACACTGAAGCTTTCTTT. Its protein product is CASSPTGTGGGNTEAFF.

V gene TRBV11-2 combines with J gene TRBJ2-3, with a tentative D call TRBD1 (5 bases). The V and J ends lost 7 bases and 5 bases respectively, with 13 bases between them. CDR1 SGHAT and CDR2 FQNNGV come from the germline V gene. This CDR3 has 13 residues. CDR3 protein: CASNPMTEDTQYF. Written as DNA, the CDR3 is TGTGCCAGCAACCCCATGACAGAAGATACGCAGTATTTT.

This clone is a singleton in its sample. The V gene is TRBV5-5, the J gene TRBJ2-5; TRBD2 matches 9 bases. The CDR3 has 16 amino acids. The V gene end was trimmed by 4 bases and the J gene end by 2 bases; junction bases not matched to a gene: 9. Germline assignment: CDR1 SGHKS and CDR2 YYEKEE (reference sequence). In nucleotides, the CDR3 is TGTGCCAGCAGCGGAAGGACTAGCGCTGAACAAGAGACCCAGTACTTC. Protein: CASSGRTSAEQETQYF. The variable domain in full, with the rest retrieved from reference TRBV5-5 and TRBJ2-5, is DAGVTQSPTHLIKTRGQQVTLRCSPISGHKSVSWYQQVLGQGPQFIFQYYEKEERGRGNFPDRFSARQFPNYSSELNVNALLLGDSALYLCASSGRTSAEQETQYFGPGTRLLVL.

This chain connects TRBV6-1 to TRBJ2-2; 7 bases fit TRBD1. Trimming took 6 bases from V and 7 from J; bases not matched to a gene: 8. Looked up from germline, CDR1 is MNHNS and CDR2 is SASEGT. There are 14 residues in the CDR3. This chain's CDR3 is CASRVQGVGGELFF. The CDR3 DNA reads TGTGCCAGCAGAGTGCAGGGGGTGGGCGGGGAGCTGTTTTTT.

The rearrangement uses TRBV5-6 and TRBJ2-7; D is possibly TRBD2 (7 bases). This CDR3 comprises 15 residues. Per germline, CDR1 SGHDT and CDR2 YYEEEE. V gave up 5 bases and J gave up 3 bases, with 18 bases separating them. CDR3 residues: CASSFGGHGYYEQYF. The CDR3 bases are TGTGCCAGCAGTTTCGGGGGGCATGGATACTACGAGCAGTACTTC. Based on the CDR3 plus reference TRBV5-6 and TRBJ2-7, the full variable domain is DAGVTQSPTHLIKTRGQQVTLRCSPKSGHDTVSWYQQALGQGPQFIFQYYEEEERQRGNFPDRFSGHQFPNYSSELNVNALLLGDSALYLCASSFGGHGYYEQYFGPGTRLTVT.

This clone was counted once. The chain uses TRBV11-2 and TRBJ2-2; D is possibly TRBD2 (5 bases). In germline, CDR1 is SGHAT, CDR2 FQNNGV. The CDR3 is 15 amino acids. Between the trimmed V and J ends, which lost 6 bases and 2 bases, there was a span of 13 bases. CDR3 coding DNA: TGTGCCAGCAGTCGAGGGCGGACCAACACCGGGGAGCTGTTTTTT. Its protein is CASSRGRTNTGELFF. Using reference TRBV11-2 and TRBJ2-2 for the parts outside the CDR3, the full variable domain is EAGVAQSPRYKIIEKRQSVAFWCNPISGHATLYWYQQILGQGPKLLIQFQNNGVVDDSQLPKDRFSAERLKGVDSTLKIQPAKLEDSAVYLCASSRGRTNTGELFFGEGSRLTVL.

V usage is TRBV6-6 and J usage is TRBJ1-1, with 8 bases fitting TRBD1. This CDR3 comprises 13 residues. The trim removed 5 bases at V and 7 bases at J, leaving 6 bases unmatched. From germline, CDR1 is MNHNY and CDR2 SVGAGI (reference sequence). Written as DNA, the CDR3 is TGTGCCAGCAGTCTGACAGGGGTTGATGAAGCTTTCTTT. Encoded protein: CASSLTGVDEAFF.

The chain carries TRBV5-1 and TRBJ2-1; D is possibly TRBD2 (6 bases). V was clipped by 3 bases and J by 9 bases, with 22 bases between them. The germline V gene encodes CDR1 SGHRS and CDR2 YFSETQ. There are 16 residues in the CDR3. The CDR3, as DNA: TGCGCCAGCAGCTCCGGGGGAGCGGGCAGTGAGAGTGAGCAGTTCTTC. Its protein is CASSSGGAGSESEQFF.

The rearrangement joins TRBV11-2 to TRBJ2-5; D gene ambiguous. Trimming stripped 3 bases from V and 5 bases from J, with 4 bases between. The CDR3 covers 11 residues. Germline values: CDR1 SGHAT, CDR2 FQNNGV. CDR3 sequence: CASSFLETQYF. Here the CDR3 DNA reads TGTGCCAGCAGCTTTCTCGAGACCCAGTACTTC.

This clone was picked up one time. The CDR3 DNA is TGTGCCAGCAGGCCTTCGGGGAGCGACGAGCAGTACTTC. It is translated as CASRPSGSDEQYF. J is TRBJ2-7 and V is TRBV28; maybe TRBD2 (5 bases). Germline assignment: CDR1 MDHEN and CDR2 SYDVKM. The CDR3 covers 13 residues. Trimming cost V 6 bases and J 5 bases, with 14 bases left between them.